The 23 T cell receptor beta chains given below trace back to one sample, sequenced in a study of T cells in Graves' hyperthyroidism and ophthalmopathy (dated by TCRdb to about 2019). Library prep was done by multiplex PCR. The sequencing machine was an Illumina HiSeq 2000. TCR beta CDR3 regions were amplified from RNA transcripts. The first round of RT-PCR for the TCR CDR3 was performed with the HTBI primer set and the Qiagen OneStep RT-PCR kit. TCRdb handled the public reads itself, with Q25 trimming in fastp and clone calling in MiXCR, and kept productive beta chains. Rows with a matching CDR3 protein are joined into one entry that keeps the most common DNA and genes. The sample records 450,000 to 700,000 distinct CDR3 sequences, 46% of which are singletons. In total, the top ten clones hold approximately 7.5% of the sample. Sequencing input: peripheral blood or thyroid tissue (not recorded which). The origin of the receptors is a woman aged 18-35 years with Graves' hyperthyroidism.

This clonotype was seen more than once but under ten times. The chain recombines TRBV27 with TRBJ1-1; 9 bases line up with TRBD1. The germline CDR1 and CDR2 sequences are MNHEY and SMNVEV (reference sequence). V shed 6 bases and J 5 bases; nucleotides not matched to a gene: 7. The CDR3 is 14 residues long. Written as DNA, the CDR3 is TGTGCCAGCAGAACCGGGACAGGGATGACTGAAGCTTTCTTT. It specifies CASRTGTGMTEAFF.

The sample holds many counts of this clonotype. The V gene is TRBV19, the J gene TRBJ2-5; a possible D gene is TRBD1 (5 bases). Germline assignment: CDR1 LNHDA and CDR2 SQIVND (reference sequence). The CDR3 is made up of 14 amino acids. V was pared by 1 base and J by 2 bases, with 8 bases between. CDR3 region: CASSIGGLQETQYF. CDR3 bases: TGTGCCAGTAGTATAGGGGGCTTACAAGAGACCCAGTACTTC.

Comments on this clonotype: Mismatch with germline at one junction end may stem from a read error. The chain couples TRBV19 to TRBJ1-1; D remains unclear. CDR3 size: 14 residues. CDR1 is LNHDA, CDR2 SQIVND, per germline (reference sequence). CDR3 protein: CASTLFGPNTEASF. The CDR3 DNA is TGTGCCAGTACCCTATTCGGGCCGAACACTGAAGCTTCCTTT.

The V gene is TRBV20-1, the J gene TRBJ1-6; TRBD1 matches at 10 bases. This CDR3 contains 14 residues. The germline gives CDR1 DFQATT, CDR2 SNEGSKA (reference sequence). After removal of 3 bases from V and 7 bases from J, the junction contained 3 bases not matched to a gene. CDR3 in amino acids: CSARRTGGNSPLHF. The CDR3 DNA is TGCAGTGCTAGGAGGACAGGGGGGAATTCACCCCTCCACTTT.

Comments on this clonotype: One end of the junction does not line up with germline, which may come from a read error. The V and J genes are TRBV20-1 and TRBJ1-2, with D possibly TRBD1 on 5 matching bases. Germline V lookup: CDR1 DFQATT, CDR2 SNEGSKA (reference sequence). The CDR3 is made up of 13 amino acids. CDR3: CSASIWGTAGYTF. CDR3 DNA: TGCAGTGCTAGCATTTGGGGGACTGCTGGCTACACCTTT.

This clonotype was counted ten times or more. The chain links TRBV6-1 to TRBJ1-1, with D possibly TRBD1 on 6 matching bases. With 0 bases removed from V and 4 bases from J, the gap between germline ends came to 9 bases. CDR1 and CDR2 (germline): MNHNS, SASEGT. This CDR3 contains 14 residues. The DNA of the CDR3 is TGTGCCAGCAGTGAAGCGAGGACAGCCACTGAAGCTTTCTTT. Protein: CASSEARTATEAFF.

CDR3 nucleotide sequence: TGTGCCAGCAGCCAGTGGGCAGGGACAGCAGAGACCCAGTACTTC. It is translated as CASSQWAGTAETQYF. V is TRBV7-2 and J is TRBJ2-5, with TRBD1 matching 7 bases. The V segment lost 5 bases and the J segment 4 bases; nucleotides outside the gene matches: 10. The germline gives CDR1 SGHTA, CDR2 FQGNSA. The CDR3 is 15 residues long.

The J gene is TRBJ2-5, the V gene TRBV7-8, with D possibly TRBD2 on 6 matching bases. The CDR3 covers 11 residues. V was trimmed by 2 bases and J by 13 bases, leaving 11 bases between them. The germline gives CDR1 SGHVS, CDR2 FQNEAQ. The CDR3 is CASSLIADLYF. The CDR3 DNA reads TGTGCCAGCAGCTTAATAGCGGACCTGTACTTC.

Remarks on this clonotype: Since no conserved phenylalanine or tryptophan closes the CDR3, a read error is the likely cause. CDR3 protein: CSAREGWGWGSGAFL. DNA for the CDR3: TGCAGTGCTAGAGAAGGATGGGGGTGGGGTTCGGGAGCTTTCCTT. The V call is TRBV20-1, the J call TRBJ1-1, with D perhaps TRBD1 (5 bases). Trimming took off 0 bases at V and 10 bases at J, with 21 bases between the two ends. The germline CDR1 and CDR2 sequences are DFQATT and SNEGSKA (reference sequence). CDR3 length: 15 amino acids.

Details on this clonotype: A much larger clone lies a single base off, so this may be a read error. V gene TRBV20-1 combines with J gene TRBJ1-6; D not certain. Trimming took 1 base from V and 6 from J, leaving 7 bases between them. CDR1 and CDR2 from the germline V gene are DFQATT and SNEGSKA (reference sequence). This CDR3 has 13 amino acids. The CDR3 spells CSARAECNSPLHF. The CDR3 region has the DNA TGCAGTGCTAGAGCAGAATGTAATTCACCCCTCCACTTT.

The CDR3 protein is CASSPARRTGSEAFF. The CDR3 nucleotides are TGTGCCAGCAGCCCCGCCAGGCGGACAGGATCTGAAGCTTTCTTT. This chain connects TRBV12-3 or TRBV12-4 to TRBJ1-1; 7 bases align to TRBD1. The length of the CDR3 is 15 residues. The V gene end was trimmed by 6 bases and the J gene end by 6 bases; junction bases not matched to a gene: 13.

The sample holds many counts of this clonotype. The chain recombines TRBV6-5 with TRBJ1-5; D is ambiguous. CDR1 and CDR2 from the germline V gene are MNHEY and SVGAGI. The CDR3 loop spans 16 amino acids. V was cut by 0 bases and J by 3 bases, with 12 bases left in between. For the CDR3, the DNA is TGTGCCAGCAGTTACTCCGGCGGGCGGTTCAATCAGCCCCAGCATTTT. This sequence encodes CASSYSGGRFNQPQHF.

This clonotype was seen at least ten times. The chain joins TRBV7-2 to TRBJ1-3, with D possibly matching TRBD1 (6 bases). The germline V and J ends were trimmed by 5 bases and 2 bases, with 16 bases remaining between them. The length of the CDR3 is 16 residues. Germline V lookup: CDR1 SGHTA, CDR2 FQGNSA. The DNA of the CDR3 is TGTGCCAGCAGCCACGTACAGGGACACGCTGGAAACACCATATATTTT. Translating it yields CASSHVQGHAGNTIYF.

This clonotype was found a few times. The chain uses TRBV7-9 and TRBJ2-3; 11 positions match TRBD2. V lost 5 bases, J lost 6 bases, and 7 bases stayed unmatched. Germline V gene lookup returns CDR1 SEHNR and CDR2 FQNEAQ (reference sequence). The CDR3 has 15 residues. CDR3 amino acids: CASSRKLAGADTQYF. Written as DNA, the CDR3 is TGTGCCAGCAGCCGGAAACTAGCGGGGGCCGATACGCAGTATTTT. Using reference TRBV7-9 and TRBJ2-3 for the parts outside the CDR3, the full variable domain is DTGVSQNPRHKITKRGQNVTFRCDPISEHNRLYWYRQTLGQGPEFLTYFQNEAQLEKSRLLSDRFSAERPKGSFSTLEIQRTEQGDSAMYLCASSRKLAGADTQYFGPGTRLTVL.

The sample holds many counts of this clonotype. The chain joins TRBV19 to TRBJ2-7; 9 nucleotides align to TRBD1. Trimming at V came to 5 bases and at J to 3 bases, leaving 11 bases not matched to a gene. From germline, CDR1 is LNHDA and CDR2 SQIVND (reference sequence). The CDR3 is made up of 16 amino acids. The CDR3 here is CASSLLKGQGHYEQYF. CDR3 nucleotides: TGTGCCAGTAGTCTCCTTAAGGGACAGGGACACTACGAGCAGTACTTC.

The rearrangement joins TRBV28 to TRBJ2-6; D is perhaps TRBD1 (5 bases). Germline V gene sequence: CDR1 MDHEN, CDR2 SYDVKM. V was clipped by 4 bases and J by 2 bases, with 18 bases between them. The CDR3 is made up of 18 amino acids. CDR3 nucleotide sequence: TGTGCCAGCAGTTCCCGCCAGGGCAGGAGAACTGGGGCCAACGTCCTGACTTTC. Its protein is CASSSRQGRRTGANVLTF.

The chain has TRBV20-1 and TRBJ2-2; TRBD1 aligns across 8 bases. Trimming took 3 bases from V and 7 from J; bases not matched to a gene: 10. The V gene's germline CDR1 is DFQATT and CDR2 SNEGSKA (reference sequence). This CDR3 has 15 residues. In nucleotides, the CDR3 is TGCAGTGCTAGCTTGGGGACAGGAGTTGGCGGGGAGCTGTTTTTT. Residues: CSASLGTGVGGELFF.

This sequence joins TRBV7-2 and TRBJ2-5; 9 nucleotides line up with TRBD2. This CDR3 region has 15 residues. Germline CDR1 and CDR2: SGHTA and FQGNSA. Unmatched junction bases numbered 6, after V lost 4 bases and J lost 3 bases. The CDR3 reads CASSSMSGRKETQYF. CDR3 bases: TGTGCCAGCAGCTCCATGAGCGGGAGGAAAGAGACCCAGTACTTC.

The chain carries TRBV7-6 and TRBJ1-3; the D is unclear. Germline V CDR1 and CDR2: SGHVS, FNYEAQ. Between the trimmed V and J ends, which lost 5 bases and 4 bases, there was a span of 9 bases. The CDR3 is 13 residues long. The CDR3 loop reads CASSRVPGNTIYF. Written as DNA, the CDR3 is TGTGCCAGCAGCCGAGTTCCGGGAAACACCATATATTTT. The full variable domain, completed using reference TRBV7-6 and TRBJ1-3, is GAGVSQSPRYKVTKRGQDVALRCDPISGHVSLYWYRQALGQGPEFLTYFNYEAQQDKSGLPNDRFSAERPEGSISTLTIQRTEQRDSAMYRCASSRVPGNTIYFGEGSWLTVV.

V and J are TRBV7-9 and TRBJ1-5, with 12 bases lining up with TRBD1. V gave up 4 bases and J gave up 4 bases; unmatched junction bases: 5. CDR1 is SEHNR, CDR2 FQNEAQ, per germline (reference sequence). The CDR3 runs 16 residues. The CDR3 nucleotides read TGTGCCAGCAGCTACGGGACAGGGGGCAGGAATCAGCCCCAGCATTTT. This encodes CASSYGTGGRNQPQHF.

This chain uses TRBV3-1 with TRBJ2-7, with TRBD2 identical over 8 bases. The CDR3 totals 15 residues. From germline, CDR1 is LGHDT and CDR2 YNNKEL (reference sequence). V lost 0 bases and J lost 3; bases outside the gene matches: 4. CDR3 bases: TGTGCCAGCAGCCAAGATCCAGCGGGAGTCTACGAGCAGTACTTC. Translating gives CASSQDPAGVYEQYF.

This chain connects TRBV10-1 to TRBJ1-6, with D unclear. The ends were cut back, 4 bases at V and 6 bases at J, with 19 bases in the middle. The CDR3 runs to 17 residues. The germline CDR1 and CDR2 sequences are WNHNN and SYGVQD (reference sequence). CDR3 nucleotides: TGCGCCAGCAGTGGATCCCGGGATTGGGAGACTAATTCACCCCTCCACTTT. Amino acid sequence: CASSGSRDWETNSPLHF.

The V call is TRBV15, the J call TRBJ1-2; D gene uncertain. The CDR3 covers 14 residues. V gave up 5 bases and J gave up 2 bases, with 12 bases separating them. CDR1 and CDR2 (germline): LNHNV, YYDKDF (reference sequence). CDR3 coding DNA: TGTGCCACCAGCCGGAAGGGAACCAACTATGGCTACACCTTC. Encoded protein: CATSRKGTNYGYTF.